The clone carrying this TCR beta chain occurred many times. As yet, its antigen is unknown. MiXCR was run by TCRdb on the 5' RACE reads, yielding one entry per CDR3 protein. This table has approximately 24,000 distinct CDR3 sequences, approximately 4.8% appearing once. Time point given: sample taken at primary tumor resection. Whole RNA, which was extracted from tumor, nontumor lung tissue or frozen PBMC, was sequenced without any cell sorting. The sample is drawn from a study of spatial heterogeneity in lung cancer. Study details: Alpha-chain sequences were detected in numbers that were consistently lower than beta-chain sequences.

General study results and limits: Ubiquitous expanded tumor TCRs appeared in blood more at resection than follow-up.

The V and J ends lost 3 bases and 2 bases respectively, with 8 bases between them. The V gene's germline CDR1 is KGHSH and CDR2 LQKENI. This CDR3 has 14 amino acids. This clonotype was sampled from a male donor with early-stage non-small cell lung cancer. The starting material was PBMCs, obtained at surgery. The V call is TRBV18, the J call TRBJ2-1, with a weak D call TRBD2 (5 bases). CDR3 amino acids: CASSPRGTYNEQFF. CDR3 DNA sequence: TGTGCCAGCTCACCTAGAGGGACCTACAATGAGCAGTTCTTC. Based on the CDR3 plus reference TRBV18 and TRBJ2-1, the full variable domain is NAGVMQNPRHLVRRRGQEARLRCSPMKGHSHVYWYRQLPEEGLKFMVYLQKENIIDESGMPKERFSAEFPKEGPSILRIQQVVRGDSAAYFCASSPRGTYNEQFFGPGTRLTVL.